Following are 23 T cell receptor beta chains from one sample sequenced in a study of long-term antiretroviral therapy in people with HIV. Samples were assayed with immunoSEQ v3.0 at survey level. Using immunoSEQ multiplex PCR, the repertoire was profiled, and TCRdb retains in-frame clones only, with some absent. The sample consists of roughly 19,000 clones, 80% to 90% of them appearing once. The sample in question was unsorted PBMCs, obtained 0.6 years after starting antiretroviral therapy. These receptors were collected from a woman aged 18-29 years with HIV.

The chain joins TRBV6-4 to TRBJ2-3; D is possibly TRBD2 (5 bases). V was clipped by 0 bases and J by 0 bases, with 7 bases between them. This CDR3 region has 15 residues. Germline V gene lookup returns CDR1 MRHNA and CDR2 SNTAGT. CDR3 protein: CASSDSRGSTDTQYF. The CDR3 DNA reads as TGTGCCAGCAGTGACTCCCGCGGGAGCACAGATACGCAGTATTTT.

The chain has TRBV5-8 and TRBJ1-5; possible D gene TRBD1, 5 bases. The V end was cut by 3 bases, the J end by 0 bases, with 10 bases between. The length of the CDR3 is 15 residues. Germline values: CDR1 SGHTS, CDR2 YDEGEE. The CDR3 here is CASSWQGYSNQPQHF. The CDR3 bases are TGTGCCAGCAGCTGGCAGGGATATAGCAATCAGCCCCAGCATTTT.

CDR3 sequence reads: CASSISQGMRTEAFF. In DNA form, the CDR3 reads TGTGCCAGCAGCATAAGTCAGGGTATGAGGACTGAAGCTTTCTTT. The V call is TRBV7-8, the J call TRBJ1-1; D is possibly TRBD1 (5 bases). Germline CDR1 SGHVS, CDR2 FQNEAQ. The CDR3 is 15 amino acids. V lost 5 bases to trimming and J lost 5 bases, with 18 bases between them. Looking up the rest from reference TRBV7-8 and TRBJ1-1 gives the full variable domain: GAGVSQSPRYKVAKRGQDVALRCDPISGHVSLFWYQQALGQGPEFLTYFQNEAQLDKSGLPSDRFFAERPEGSVSTLKIQRTQQEDSAVYLCASSISQGMRTEAFFGQGTRLTVV.

The chain joins TRBV7-9 to TRBJ2-1; 9 positions match TRBD2. J lost 6 bases, V lost 4 bases, and 10 bases had no gene match. The CDR3 has 16 amino acids. Germline V gives CDR1 SEHNR, CDR2 FQNEAQ (reference sequence). Here the CDR3 DNA reads TGTGCCAGCAGCTCGTCGGGGGGACTAGCTGGCAATGAGCAGTTCTTC. Its protein is CASSSSGGLAGNEQFF.

The gene calls are TRBV7-8 and TRBJ2-5; 7 bases line up with TRBD2. This CDR3 region has 17 residues. V was pared by 0 bases and J by 1 base, with 8 bases of the junction left unmatched. The germline V gene encodes CDR1 SGHVS and CDR2 FQNEAQ. CDR3 region: CASSLALFASGQETQYF. As DNA, the CDR3 is TGTGCCAGCAGCTTAGCGTTGTTTGCTAGCGGCCAAGAGACCCAGTACTTC.

This chain links TRBV19 with TRBJ2-2; 8 nucleotides align to TRBD2. CDR1 LNHDA and CDR2 SQIVND come from the germline V gene (reference sequence). The V gene end was trimmed by 5 bases and the J gene end by 3 bases; junction bases not matched to a gene: 2. The CDR3 runs to 14 residues. CDR3 amino acids: CASSRRGDTGELFF. The CDR3 nucleotides are TGTGCCAGTAGTCGGCGGGGGGACACCGGGGAGCTGTTTTTT.

The V and J genes are TRBV6-1 and TRBJ1-2; D unclear. The CDR3 loop spans 13 amino acids. Trimming removed 10 bases at V and 0 bases at J, with 12 bases between. Germline values: CDR1 MNHNS, CDR2 SASEGT. CDR3 sequence reads: CATSRAANYGYTF. The CDR3 coding sequence is TGTGCCACCTCGAGAGCAGCTAACTATGGCTACACCTTC.

The rearrangement uses TRBV7-3 and TRBJ2-2; maybe TRBD2 (6 bases). With 1 base removed from V and 4 bases from J, the gap between germline ends came to 10 bases. The CDR3 has 15 residues. Germline CDR1 is SGHTA and CDR2 is FQGTGA. The DNA of the CDR3 is TGTGCCAGCAGCTTAAACGGGAGATCCACCGGGGAGCTGTTTTTT. Translating gives CASSLNGRSTGELFF.

The V and J genes are TRBV7-3 and TRBJ2-2, with 9 bases that match TRBD2. Per germline, CDR1 SGHTA and CDR2 FQGTGA. The CDR3 has 15 amino acids. V lost 2 bases to trimming and J lost 5 bases; unmatched junction nucleotides: 3. The CDR3 is CASSLAGGVTGELFF. The CDR3 nucleotides are TGTGCCAGCAGCTTAGCGGGAGGGGTAACCGGGGAGCTGTTTTTT.

The chain recombines TRBV4-3 with TRBJ2-3; tentative D call: TRBD1 (6 bases). Trimming took 1 base from V and 6 from J, leaving 14 bases between them. CDR1 and CDR2 (germline): LGHNA, YSLEER. This CDR3 has 15 residues. CDR3 protein: CASSQGAGARDTQYF. The CDR3 nucleotides are TGCGCCAGCAGCCAAGGGGCAGGGGCTCGGGATACGCAGTATTTT.

The chain recombines TRBV9 with TRBJ2-3; D gene ambiguous. V lost 0 bases and J 2 bases, leaving 10 bases between the germline ends. This CDR3 contains 15 residues. Germline CDR1 is SGDLS and CDR2 is YYNGEE. Written as DNA, the CDR3 is TGTGCCAGCAGCGTAGGTTTTGCCACCACAGATACGCAGTATTTT. Translated, it gives CASSVGFATTDTQYF. Together with reference TRBV9 and TRBJ2-3, the CDR3 gives the full variable domain: DSGVTQTPKHLITATGQRVTLRCSPRSGDLSVYWYQQSLDQGLQFLIQYYNGEERAKGNILERFSAQQFPDLHSELNLSSLELGDSALYFCASSVGFATTDTQYFGPGTRLTVL.

The CDR3 DNA is TGTGCCAGCAGCCCGTGGTCCGGGGCCGGGGAGCTGTTTTTT. Translation: CASSPWSGAGELFF. This chain links TRBV7-2 with TRBJ2-2; maybe TRBD2 (5 bases). The V end was cut by 5 bases, the J end by 6 bases, with 13 bases between. The CDR3 covers 14 residues. The V gene's germline CDR1 is SGHTA and CDR2 FQGNSA.

About this clone itself: The germline gene is not matched at one end of the junction; a read error may be the cause. This rearrangement joins TRBV6-6 to TRBJ1-3; the D gene is possibly TRBD1 (6 bases). Germline V CDR1 and CDR2: MNHNY, SVGAGI (reference sequence). The CDR3 is 15 amino acids. For the CDR3, the DNA is TGTGCCAGCAGTGACTCAGGGGCGGGTGGAAACACCATATATTTT. Translation: CASSDSGAGGNTIYF.

This clone has just one count. V is TRBV5-1 and J is TRBJ2-3; D gene ambiguous. Trimming left V 5 bases short and J 2 bases short, with 3 bases between. This CDR3 comprises 11 residues. Germline CDR1 and CDR2: SGHRS and YFSETQ. The CDR3 coding sequence is TGCGCCAGCAGGGACACAGATACGCAGTATTTT. Its translation is CASRDTDTQYF.

V and J are TRBV29-1 and TRBJ2-3; TRBD1 might be the D (5 bases). The length of the CDR3 is 16 residues. Trimming left V 0 bases short and J 0 bases short, with 13 bases between. Germline lookup yields CDR1 SQVTM and CDR2 ANQGSEA. The CDR3 bases are TGCAGCGTTGAAGAATGGGAACAGGAAAGCACAGATACGCAGTATTTT. Translating gives CSVEEWEQESTDTQYF.

The rearrangement joins TRBV27 to TRBJ1-1; D remains unclear. This CDR3 is 13 amino acids long. Trimming left V 6 bases short and J 1 base short, with 9 bases between. Germline CDR1 is MNHEY and CDR2 is SMNVEV (reference sequence). The CDR3 reads CASSLAGNTEAFF. CDR3 bases: TGTGCCAGCAGCCTGGCGGGGAACACTGAAGCTTTCTTT.

The J gene is TRBJ2-5, the V gene TRBV5-6; D may be TRBD2 (6 bases). Trimming cost V 0 bases and J 1 base, with 10 bases left between them. Germline V gene data show CDR1 as SGHDT and CDR2 as YYEEEE. This CDR3 is built from 15 residues. CDR3 protein: CASSLGRDGQETQYF. The DNA of the CDR3 is TGTGCCAGCAGCTTGGGGAGGGATGGCCAAGAGACCCAGTACTTC.

This clone was recorded a few times. V is TRBV20-1 and J is TRBJ1-6; the D gene is possibly TRBD1 (5 bases). Trimming took off 5 bases at V and 16 bases at J, with 12 bases between the two ends. The CDR3 length is 10 residues. Per the germline V gene, CDR1 is DFQATT and CDR2 is SNEGSKA (reference sequence). The CDR3 sequence is CSAGTDRLHF. CDR3 in DNA: TGCAGTGCTGGGACGGATCGACTCCACTTT.

This clone was observed a handful of times. The chain recombines TRBV15 with TRBJ1-5; D remains ambiguous. The CDR3 covers 13 residues. In germline, CDR1 is LNHNV, CDR2 YYDKDF (reference sequence). V lost 9 bases, J lost 5 bases, and 14 bases lay in between. Here the CDR3 DNA reads TGTGCCACGTCTTGGAGGGTGGATCAGCCCCAGCATTTT. It yields the protein CATSWRVDQPQHF.

This clone is judged medium-sized. The chain links TRBV7-2 to TRBJ2-2; the match to TRBD2 covers 11 bases. Trimming cost V 1 base and J 4 bases; bases outside gene matches: 8. The CDR3 is made up of 18 amino acids. Germline-derived CDR1 and CDR2 are SGHTA and FQGNSA. The CDR3 here is CASSLVPLAGVGTGELFF. CDR3 nucleotides: TGTGCCAGCAGCTTAGTACCACTAGCGGGGGTTGGCACCGGGGAGCTGTTTTTT.

The rearrangement joins TRBV28 to TRBJ2-1; D not resolved. The CDR3 length is 12 residues. Trimming shortened V by 5 bases and J by 8 bases, and 10 bases separated the two germline ends. Germline CDR1 MDHEN, CDR2 SYDVKM. The CDR3 DNA sequence: TGTGCCAGCAGTCCCGAAATGGATGAGCAGTTCTTC. Translated, it gives CASSPEMDEQFF.

V and J are TRBV10-1 and TRBJ2-7; 7 positions match TRBD1. CDR3 length: 15 residues. In germline, CDR1 is WNHNN, CDR2 SYGVQD (reference sequence). With V trimmed by 11 bases and J by 5 bases, 18 bases remained unmatched. This CDR3 is CAGPVGYRGPDEQYF. For the CDR3, the DNA is TGCGCCGGACCAGTGGGGTACAGGGGTCCGGACGAGCAGTACTTC.

This clone is medium-sized (0.01 to 0.1%) within its sample. The chain recombines TRBV9 with TRBJ2-5, with TRBD2 as a possible D gene (6 bases). V lost 4 bases and J lost 5, with 18 bases in between. CDR1 is SGDLS, CDR2 YYNGEE, per germline. The CDR3 length is 15 residues. CDR3 nucleotide sequence: TGTGCCAGCAGCCCCTCCGGGGGTGGGGGGGAGACCCAGTACTTC. Translating it yields CASSPSGGGGETQYF.